Below, 9 T cell receptor beta chains from the same sample are listed, as sequenced in a study of ipilimumab plus nivolumab after autologous stem cell transplantation. The repertoire was sequenced with immunoSEQ multiplex PCR; TCRdb's copy has only in-frame clones and lacks some. In the table there are some 17,000 clones, 65% to 75% of which are singletons. Sample: PBMCs, taken in a trial of ipilimumab plus nivolumab as post-transplant consolidation. The receptors stem from a male donor with diffuse large B-cell lymphoma.

The rearrangement joins TRBV2 to TRBJ2-5; D perhaps matches TRBD1 (5 bases). Germline V gene data show CDR1 as SNHLY and CDR2 as FYNNEI. The CDR3 runs 12 residues. Trimming shortened V by 7 bases and J by 4 bases, and 10 bases separated the two germline ends. CDR3 in amino acids: CASTGLAETQYF. The CDR3, as DNA: TGTGCCAGCACAGGGCTCGCAGAGACCCAGTACTTC.

This clone is judged medium-sized. The chain couples TRBV9 to TRBJ2-2; D is uncertain. Per the germline V gene, CDR1 is SGDLS and CDR2 is YYNGEE. The CDR3 loop spans 12 amino acids. The V gene lost 5 bases and the J gene lost 6 bases, with 8 bases spanning the gap. As DNA, the CDR3 is TGTGCCAGCAGGAAGGGCTCCGGGGAGCTGTTTTTT. This codes for CASRKGSGELFF.

The chain joins TRBV4-1 to TRBJ2-5; possible D gene TRBD1, 6 bases. V was trimmed by 4 bases and J by 1 base, leaving 13 bases between them. Looked up from germline, CDR1 is MGHRA and CDR2 is YSYEKL. This CDR3 is built from 15 residues. CDR3 region: CASSRAGQLQETQYF. The CDR3 coding sequence is TGCGCCAGCAGCCGCGCCGGACAGCTCCAAGAGACCCAGTACTTC.

There are many counts of this clone. The chain uses TRBV6-1 and TRBJ1-1; D is uncertain. Trimming left V 5 bases short and J 0 bases short, with 10 bases between. CDR3 length equals 14 residues. Germline values: CDR1 MNHNS, CDR2 SASEGT. The CDR3 region is CASSPRIVNTEAFF. The CDR3 DNA reads TGTGCCAGCAGTCCCCGAATTGTGAACACTGAAGCTTTCTTT.

The gene calls are TRBV6-7 and TRBJ2-5, with a possible D match to TRBD2 (5 bases). TRBV6-7 is identified as an open reading frame with a role that is uncertain. The V end was cut by 10 bases, the J end by 0 bases, with 18 bases between. The CDR3 spans 15 residues. The CDR3 loop reads CATPFAGSYQETQYF. The CDR3 bases are TGTGCCACGCCTTTTGCGGGTTCGTACCAAGAGACCCAGTACTTC.

This clone was counted between two and nine times. This chain joins TRBV10-2 and TRBJ2-3, with a weak D call TRBD2 (6 bases). Per the germline V gene, CDR1 is WSHSY and CDR2 is SAAADI. This CDR3 comprises 12 residues. V shed 4 bases and J shed 8 bases, with 10 bases lying between them. The CDR3 DNA is TGCGCCAGCAGTGGAGGAGGGCCTACGCAGTATTTT. Protein sequence: CASSGGGPTQYF.

The genes are TRBV7-9 and TRBJ1-5; TRBD1 agrees at 7 bases. The germline CDR1 and CDR2 sequences are SEHNR and FQNEAQ (reference sequence). V lost 5 bases and J lost 7; bases outside the gene matches: 8. This CDR3 is built from 14 residues. For the CDR3, the DNA is TGTGCCAGCAGCCTCGGACAGGAGGGACAGCCCCAGCATTTT. This encodes CASSLGQEGQPQHF.

This clone turned up a few times. This chain links TRBV28 with TRBJ2-3; either TRBD1 or TRBD2 may fit D (5 bases each). The V end was cut by 4 bases, the J end by 5 bases, with 10 bases between. The CDR3 consists of 13 residues. Germline V CDR1 and CDR2: MDHEN, SYDVKM. CDR3 nucleotides: TGTGCCAGCAGTTCCGGGGCCAGAGATACGCAGTATTTT. Protein product: CASSSGARDTQYF.

The V gene is TRBV7-8, the J gene TRBJ2-3, with D maybe TRBD1 (6 bases). Trimming left V 1 base short and J 2 bases short, with 13 bases between. The CDR3 has 16 residues. CDR1 SGHVS and CDR2 FQNEAQ come from the germline V gene. This chain's CDR3 is CASSLEAGVNTDTQYF. The CDR3 coding sequence is TGTGCCAGCAGCTTAGAGGCAGGGGTAAACACAGATACGCAGTATTTT.